One sample yielded the 22 T cell receptor beta chains listed below, sequenced in a study of cytomegalovirus exposure and HLA in healthy donors (TCRdb year 2017). Preparation of the library involved the immunoSEQ multiplex PCR assay. A mixture of 60 forward primers for TCR Vbeta segments and 13 reverse primers for TCR Jbeta segments was used in the multiplex PCR. The table was pulled from immuneACCESS by TCRdb, which kept in-frame rearrangements only. Such tables lose some clones; where checked, under half of the loss comes from unresolved V genes, and the rest has no known cause. The sample profile shows about 83,000 clones; around 81% of them were found once. The ten largest account for approximately 1.9% of the sample. The specimen was PBMCs. The origin of the receptors is a woman younger than 45 in good health and CMV-seronegative.

This sequence joins TRBV5-1 and TRBJ2-3, with 7 bases fitting TRBD2. This CDR3 comprises 16 residues. The V gene's germline CDR1 is SGHRS and CDR2 YFSETQ. Trimming cost V 3 bases and J 0 bases; bases outside gene matches: 7. The CDR3 coding sequence is TGCGCCAGCAGCTCCCCACTAGCGTCTAGCACAGATACGCAGTATTTT. Translating it yields CASSSPLASSTDTQYF.

V gene TRBV4-3 combines with J gene TRBJ1-3, with D possibly being TRBD1 (5 bases). Germline assignment: CDR1 LGHNA and CDR2 YSLEER. V gave up 0 bases and J gave up 4 bases, with 19 bases separating them. This CDR3 is 18 amino acids long. The CDR3 sequence: CASSQDLNWAGRGNTIYF. CDR3 sequence (DNA): TGCGCCAGCAGCCAAGATCTGAATTGGGCAGGGCGCGGAAACACCATATATTTT.

The chain links TRBV19 to TRBJ1-1, with TRBD1 matching over 9 bases. This CDR3 region has 15 residues. The junction had 8 bases not matched to a gene; V was cut back by 5 bases and J by 4 bases. The V gene's germline CDR1 is LNHDA and CDR2 SQIVND (reference sequence). The CDR3 DNA is TGTGCCAGTAGTCCAGAAGGGACAGGGCGCACTGAAGCTTTCTTT. Its protein is CASSPEGTGRTEAFF.

The rearrangement uses TRBV28 and TRBJ2-7, with D possibly matching TRBD1 (5 bases). With 10 bases removed from V and 5 bases from J, the gap between germline ends came to 21 bases. Germline assignment: CDR1 MDHEN and CDR2 SYDVKM. This CDR3 is 14 amino acids long. This chain's CDR3 is CATSTTARWHEQYF. The CDR3 coding sequence is TGTGCCACCTCAACGACAGCCCGGTGGCACGAGCAGTACTTC.

The table lists this clone with a few counts. The V gene is TRBV11-2, the J gene TRBJ2-7, with TRBD2 as a possible D gene (6 bases). V lost 5 bases, J lost 2 bases, and 13 bases lay in between. The V gene's germline CDR1 is SGHAT and CDR2 FQNNGV. The CDR3 is 14 amino acids. The CDR3 DNA sequence: TGTGCCAGCAGCCGCTCGCGGGGTCCCTACGAGCAGTACTTC. Amino acids: CASSRSRGPYEQYF.

This clone has just a few counts. The chain joins TRBV7-9 to TRBJ1-2; D is possibly TRBD1 (6 bases). Germline V gene sequence: CDR1 SEHNR, CDR2 FQNEAQ (reference sequence). Trimming shortened V by 1 base and J by 5 bases, and 17 bases separated the two germline ends. This CDR3 contains 16 residues. CDR3 nucleotides: TGTGCCAGCAGCTTAGAACGCAGGGGTATTCGGTATGGCTACACCTTC. Translation gives CASSLERRGIRYGYTF.

This rearrangement joins TRBV9 to TRBJ2-3; TRBD2 matches 15 bases. Trimming at V came to 4 bases and at J to 4 bases, leaving 7 bases not matched to a gene. Germline values: CDR1 SGDLS, CDR2 YYNGEE. The CDR3 consists of 17 residues. The CDR3 loop is CASSRRTSGRAADTQYF. CDR3 nucleotide sequence: TGTGCCAGCAGCAGGCGGACTAGCGGGAGGGCCGCAGATACGCAGTATTTT. The full variable domain, rest sourced from reference TRBV9 and TRBJ2-3, is DSGVTQTPKHLITATGQRVTLRCSPRSGDLSVYWYQQSLDQGLQFLIQYYNGEERAKGNILERFSAQQFPDLHSELNLSSLELGDSALYFCASSRRTSGRAADTQYFGPGTRLTVL.

The V gene is TRBV7-9, the J gene TRBJ2-2; D gene ambiguous. This CDR3 has 13 residues. Germline CDR1 SEHNR, CDR2 FQNEAQ (reference sequence). V lost 2 bases and J 4 bases, leaving 5 bases between the germline ends. As DNA, the CDR3 is TGTGCCAGCAGCTTATCGAGCACCGGGGAGCTGTTTTTT. Translation: CASSLSSTGELFF. Drawing the rest from reference TRBV7-9 and TRBJ2-2, the complete variable domain is DTGVSQNPRHKITKRGQNVTFRCDPISEHNRLYWYRQTLGQGPEFLTYFQNEAQLEKSRLLSDRFSAERPKGSFSTLEIQRTEQGDSAMYLCASSLSSTGELFFGEGSRLTVL.

The V call is TRBV21-1, the J call TRBJ2-7; the tabulated D call, TRBD2, remains unverified against the DNA. TRBV21-1 is deemed a pseudogene. The CDR3 spans 15 residues. CDR3 bases: TGTGCCAGCAGCAAAGTAAGCCGCAGGGAGGACGAGCAGTACTTC. This codes for CASSKVSRREDEQYF.

The genes are TRBV27 and TRBJ2-3; possibly TRBD2 for D (5 bases). Per germline, CDR1 MNHEY and CDR2 SMNVEV (reference sequence). The V and J ends lost 3 bases and 0 bases respectively, with 10 bases between them. This CDR3 contains 15 residues. CDR3 coding DNA: TGTGCCAGCAGTTTCGAGCGGATTAGCACAGATACGCAGTATTTT. This encodes CASSFERISTDTQYF.

J is TRBJ1-2 and V is TRBV10-3, with 9 bases aligning to TRBD1. Trimming at V came to 6 bases and at J to 5 bases, leaving 7 bases not matched to a gene. Germline lookup yields CDR1 ENHRY and CDR2 SYGVKD. There are 14 residues in the CDR3. The CDR3: CAIRGQGVGYGYTF. CDR3 coding DNA: TGTGCCATCAGGGGACAGGGTGTAGGGTATGGCTACACCTTC.

V gene TRBV13 combines with J gene TRBJ2-1; 10 bases agree with TRBD2. Germline V gene data show CDR1 as PRHDT and CDR2 as FYEKMQ (reference sequence). J gave up 6 bases and V 8 bases, and 10 bases lay outside the gene matches. The CDR3 sequence is 15 residues long. In DNA, the CDR3 is TGTGCCAGCCTAAATGTAGCGGGAGGATCCAATGAGCAGTTCTTC. Protein: CASLNVAGGSNEQFF.

This chain links TRBV9 with TRBJ2-2; TRBD1 agrees at 9 bases. Germline V gives CDR1 SGDLS, CDR2 YYNGEE. CDR3 size: 15 residues. The V and J ends lost 0 bases and 6 bases, in that order; junction bases with no gene match: 3. The CDR3 DNA is TGTGCCAGCAGCGTAGAGGGACAGGGTTCCGGGGAGCTGTTTTTT. This translates into CASSVEGQGSGELFF.

The chain combines TRBV11-2 with TRBJ1-1; D is possibly TRBD1 (5 bases). The CDR3 loop spans 16 amino acids. Germline V gives CDR1 SGHAT, CDR2 FQNNGV. The V and J ends lost 6 bases and 1 base respectively, with 18 bases between them. Here the CDR3 reads CASSPDSGARNTEAFF. The CDR3 DNA reads as TGTGCCAGCAGTCCCGACAGCGGGGCCCGGAACACTGAAGCTTTCTTT.

The V gene is TRBV11-2, the J gene TRBJ1-1, with 8 positions matching TRBD1. The CDR3 runs to 15 residues. Germline V gene lookup returns CDR1 SGHAT and CDR2 FQNNGV. V lost 0 bases, J lost 1 base, and 1 base stayed unmatched. The CDR3 nucleotides read TGTGCCAGCAGCTTAGAGGGGACAGGGAACACTGAAGCTTTCTTT. Encoded protein: CASSLEGTGNTEAFF.

The V call is TRBV18, the J call TRBJ1-2; 11 bases are a match to TRBD1. V gave up 3 bases and J gave up 7 bases; unmatched junction bases: 4. The CDR3 runs to 14 residues. CDR1 and CDR2 (germline): KGHSH, LQKENI. The CDR3 spells CASSPPGTGGGYTF. The CDR3 nucleotides read TGTGCCAGCTCACCTCCCGGGACAGGGGGTGGCTACACCTTC.

The chain uses TRBV28 and TRBJ2-5; 7 bases are a match to TRBD1. The last part of the DNA fits TRBJ2-7 better; the J call may be wrong. Looked up from germline, CDR1 is MDHEN and CDR2 is SYDVKM. The CDR3 is 15 residues long. CDR3 nucleotide sequence: TGTGCCAGCAGTTTACCGACAGGGTTTGTCTACGAGCAGTACTTC. Its protein product is CASSLPTGFVYEQYF.

CDR3: CASSERRDYGYTF. CDR3 bases: TGTGCCAGCAGCGAAAGGAGAGACTATGGCTACACCTTC. The V and J genes are TRBV13 and TRBJ1-2; D remains ambiguous. The CDR3 length is 13 residues. With 5 bases removed from V and 3 bases from J, the gap between germline ends came to 10 bases. CDR1 PRHDT and CDR2 FYEKMQ come from the germline V gene (reference sequence). The full variable domain, with the rest looked up from reference TRBV13 and TRBJ1-2, is AAGVIQSPRHLIKEKRETATLKCYPIPRHDTVYWYQQGPGQDPQFLISFYEKMQSDKGSIPDRFSAQQFSDYHSELNMSSLELGDSALYFCASSERRDYGYTFGSGTRLTVV.

The chain uses TRBV5-1 and TRBJ2-7; TRBD2 is a possible D gene (8 bases). V was trimmed by 6 bases and J by 7 bases, leaving 23 bases between them. This CDR3 comprises 15 residues. Germline-derived CDR1 and CDR2 are SGHRS and YFSETQ. The CDR3 reads CASTREGAGGKEQYF. The CDR3 DNA reads as TGCGCCAGCACCCGAGAGGGGGCGGGAGGTAAAGAGCAGTACTTC.

This clone was seen a single time. The chain uses TRBV15 and TRBJ1-1; no definite D call. The CDR3 is 14 residues long. V lost 3 bases, J lost 1 base, and 9 bases lay in between. Germline V gives CDR1 LNHNV, CDR2 YYDKDF (reference sequence). For the CDR3, the DNA is TGTGCCACCAGCAGCGGGAGAGGGAACACTGAAGCTTTCTTT. This codes for CATSSGRGNTEAFF.

V and J are TRBV7-6 and TRBJ1-3; TRBD1 agrees at 9 bases. The germline V gene encodes CDR1 SGHVS and CDR2 FNYEAQ. The V gene end was trimmed by 0 bases and the J gene end by 4 bases; junction bases not matched to a gene: 1. This CDR3 contains 15 residues. As DNA, the CDR3 is TGTGCCAGCAGCTTAGCCGGGACAGGGGGAAACACCATATATTTT. Translated: CASSLAGTGGNTIYF.

This clone was recorded a few times. This chain joins TRBV28 and TRBJ2-7, with no clear D. V lost 1 base and J lost 7, with 11 bases in between. The germline CDR1 and CDR2 sequences are MDHEN and SYDVKM. The CDR3 is 13 residues long. The CDR3 DNA reads TGTGCCAGCAGTTTATTATCAGAATGGGAGCAGTACTTC. Translating it yields CASSLLSEWEQYF.